The clone carrying this T cell receptor (beta chain) occurred a few times. Its antigen remains unidentified. This sample stems from a study of response to subunit inactivated influenza vaccine. TCRdb called the RT-PCR reads again in MiXCR, with one record for every CDR3 protein. There are about 480,000 distinct CDR3 sequences in the sample; about an eighth occur only once, and over 10% lies in the top ten. Study observations and caveats: Each seasonal influenza vaccination, the authors suggested, recruits few new T cells.

This material consisted of PBMCs from blood, taken 40 to 50 days after vaccination. This TCR came from a man over 45 who received an inactivated influenza vaccine.

The CDR3 protein is CASSLNAGGIVTQYF. CDR3 nucleotides: TGCGCCAGCAGCTTGAACGCGGGGGGGATTGTGACCCAGTACTTC. The rearrangement joins TRBV5-1 to TRBJ2-5; 9 nucleotides align to TRBD2. CDR3 length: 15 amino acids. Germline CDR1 is SGHRS and CDR2 is YFSETQ. Trimming at V came to 1 base and at J to 7 bases, leaving 8 bases not matched to a gene.